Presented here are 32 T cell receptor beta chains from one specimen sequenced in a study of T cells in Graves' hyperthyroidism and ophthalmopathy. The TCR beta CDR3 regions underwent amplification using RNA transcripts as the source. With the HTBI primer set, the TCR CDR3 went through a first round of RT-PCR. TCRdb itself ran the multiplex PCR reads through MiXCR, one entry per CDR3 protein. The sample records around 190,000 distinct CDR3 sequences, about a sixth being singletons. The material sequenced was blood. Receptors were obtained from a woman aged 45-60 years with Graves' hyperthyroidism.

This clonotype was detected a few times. The CDR3 DNA reads TGCGCCAGCAGCCAAGACGCACACAGGGGAGGAGAGAGGACTGAAGCTTTCTTT. Amino acid sequence: CASSQDAHRGGERTEAFF. The chain combines TRBV4-1 with TRBJ1-1, with TRBD1 identical over 7 bases. Trimming removed 0 bases from V and 5 bases from J; junction bases left unmatched: 15. Germline V gene lookup returns CDR1 MGHRA and CDR2 YSYEKL. This CDR3 is 18 amino acids long.

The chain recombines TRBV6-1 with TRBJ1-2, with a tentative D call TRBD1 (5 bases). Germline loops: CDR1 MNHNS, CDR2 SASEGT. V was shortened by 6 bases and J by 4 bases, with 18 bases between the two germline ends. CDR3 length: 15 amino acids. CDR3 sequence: CASRPGRRYLYGYTF. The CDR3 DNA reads TGTGCCAGCAGGCCGGGACGGAGATATCTCTATGGCTACACCTTC.

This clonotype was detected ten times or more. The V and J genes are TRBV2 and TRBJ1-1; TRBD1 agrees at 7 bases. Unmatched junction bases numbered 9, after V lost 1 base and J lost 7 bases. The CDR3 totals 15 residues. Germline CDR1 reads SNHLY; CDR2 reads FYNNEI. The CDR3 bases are TGTGCCAGCAGTGAAGGATTACAGGGGATGGGTGAAGCTTTCTTT. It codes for CASSEGLQGMGEAFF.

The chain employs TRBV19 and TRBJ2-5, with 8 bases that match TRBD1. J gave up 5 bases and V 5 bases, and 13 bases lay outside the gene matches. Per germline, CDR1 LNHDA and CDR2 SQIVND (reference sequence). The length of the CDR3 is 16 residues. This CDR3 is CASSARQGSYLETQYF. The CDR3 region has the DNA TGTGCCAGTAGTGCAAGACAGGGGTCTTACTTGGAGACCCAGTACTTC.

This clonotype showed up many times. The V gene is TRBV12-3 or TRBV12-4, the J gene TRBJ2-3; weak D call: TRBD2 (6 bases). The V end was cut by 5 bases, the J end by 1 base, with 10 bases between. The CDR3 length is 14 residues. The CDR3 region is CASSLRLGTDTQYF. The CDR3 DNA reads TGTGCCAGCAGTCTCAGACTAGGCACAGATACGCAGTATTTT.

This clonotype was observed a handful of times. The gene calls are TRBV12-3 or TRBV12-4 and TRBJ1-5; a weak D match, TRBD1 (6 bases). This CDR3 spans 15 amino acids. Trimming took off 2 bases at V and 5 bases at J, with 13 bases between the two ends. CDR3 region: CASSLWGAPDQPQHF. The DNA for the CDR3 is TGTGCCAGCAGTTTATGGGGGGCGCCCGATCAGCCCCAGCATTTT.

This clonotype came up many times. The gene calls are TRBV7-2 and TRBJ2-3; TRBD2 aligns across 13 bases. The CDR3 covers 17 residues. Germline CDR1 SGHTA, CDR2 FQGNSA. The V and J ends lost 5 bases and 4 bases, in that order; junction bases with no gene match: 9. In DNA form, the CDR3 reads TGTGCCAGCAGCGCTACCAGACTAGCGGGAGGAGCAGATACGCAGTATTTT. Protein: CASSATRLAGGADTQYF.

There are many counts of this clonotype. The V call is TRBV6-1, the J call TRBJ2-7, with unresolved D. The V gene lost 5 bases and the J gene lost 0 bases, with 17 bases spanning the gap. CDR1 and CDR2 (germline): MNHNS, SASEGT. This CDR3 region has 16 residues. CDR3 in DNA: TGTGCCAGCAGTCGAGCGTTCACCTTACTCTCCTACGAGCAGTACTTC. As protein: CASSRAFTLLSYEQYF.

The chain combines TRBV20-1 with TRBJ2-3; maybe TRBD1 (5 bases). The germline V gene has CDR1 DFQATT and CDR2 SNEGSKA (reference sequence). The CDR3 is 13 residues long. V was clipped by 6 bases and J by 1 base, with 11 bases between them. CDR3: CSAAGSGTDTQYF. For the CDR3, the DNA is TGCAGTGCGGCAGGGTCTGGCACAGATACGCAGTATTTT.

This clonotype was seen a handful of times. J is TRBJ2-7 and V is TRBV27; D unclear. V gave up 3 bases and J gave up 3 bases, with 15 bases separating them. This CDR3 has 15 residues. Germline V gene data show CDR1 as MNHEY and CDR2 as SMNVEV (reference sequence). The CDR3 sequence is CASSFAPSPIYEQYF. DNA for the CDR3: TGTGCCAGCAGTTTCGCCCCGTCCCCTATCTACGAGCAGTACTTC.

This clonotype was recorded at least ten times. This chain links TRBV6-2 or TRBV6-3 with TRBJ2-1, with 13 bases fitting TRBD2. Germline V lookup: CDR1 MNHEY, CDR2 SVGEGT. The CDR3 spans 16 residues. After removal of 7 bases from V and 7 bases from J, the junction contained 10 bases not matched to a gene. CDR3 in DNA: TGTGCCAGCACCTTCCTGGGACTAGCGGGAAGGAATGAGCAGTTCTTC. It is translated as CASTFLGLAGRNEQFF.

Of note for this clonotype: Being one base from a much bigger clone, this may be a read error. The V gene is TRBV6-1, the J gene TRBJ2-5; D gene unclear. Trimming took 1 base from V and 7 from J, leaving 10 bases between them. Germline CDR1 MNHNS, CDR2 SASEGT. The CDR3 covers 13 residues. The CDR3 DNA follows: TGTGCCAGCAGTGAAGTTGTATGGGGGACCCAGTACTTC. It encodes CASSEVVWGTQYF.

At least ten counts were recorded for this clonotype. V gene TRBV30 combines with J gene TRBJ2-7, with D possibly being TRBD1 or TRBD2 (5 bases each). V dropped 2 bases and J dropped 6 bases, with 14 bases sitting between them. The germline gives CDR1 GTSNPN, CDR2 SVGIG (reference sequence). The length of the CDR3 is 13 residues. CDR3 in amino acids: CAWSRVGAGEQYF. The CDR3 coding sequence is TGTGCCTGGAGTAGGGTCGGGGCGGGCGAGCAGTACTTC.

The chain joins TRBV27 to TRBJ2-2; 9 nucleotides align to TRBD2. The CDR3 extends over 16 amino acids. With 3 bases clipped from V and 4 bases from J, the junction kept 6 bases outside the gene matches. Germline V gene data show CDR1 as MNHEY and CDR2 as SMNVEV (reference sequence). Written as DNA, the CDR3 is TGTGCCAGCAGTTTCACCGGACTAGCGAGCACCGGGGAGCTGTTTTTT. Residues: CASSFTGLASTGELFF.

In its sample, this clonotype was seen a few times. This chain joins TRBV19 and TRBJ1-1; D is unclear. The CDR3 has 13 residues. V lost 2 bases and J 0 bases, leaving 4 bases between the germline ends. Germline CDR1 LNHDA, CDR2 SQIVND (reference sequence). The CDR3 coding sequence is TGTGCCAGTAGTATAAGGTTGAACACTGAAGCTTTCTTT. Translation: CASSIRLNTEAFF.

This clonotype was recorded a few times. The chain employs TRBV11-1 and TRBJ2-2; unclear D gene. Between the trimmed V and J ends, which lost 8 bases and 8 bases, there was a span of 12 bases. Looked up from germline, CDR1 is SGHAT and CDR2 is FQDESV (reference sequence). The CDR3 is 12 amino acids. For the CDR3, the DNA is TGTGCCAGCGGGATCACCGTTGGGGAGCTGTTTTTT. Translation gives CASGITVGELFF.

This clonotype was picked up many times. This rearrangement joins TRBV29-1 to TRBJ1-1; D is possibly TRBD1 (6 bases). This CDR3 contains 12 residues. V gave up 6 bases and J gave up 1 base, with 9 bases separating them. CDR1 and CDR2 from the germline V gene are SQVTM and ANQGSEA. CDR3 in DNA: TGCAGCGTAAACAGGGAGAACACTGAAGCTTTCTTT. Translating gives CSVNRENTEAFF.

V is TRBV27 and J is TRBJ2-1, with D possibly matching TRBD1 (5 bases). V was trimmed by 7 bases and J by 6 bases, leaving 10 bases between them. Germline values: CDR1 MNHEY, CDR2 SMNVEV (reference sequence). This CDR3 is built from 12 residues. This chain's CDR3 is CASMTEVNEQFF. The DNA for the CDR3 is TGTGCCAGCATGACAGAGGTCAATGAGCAGTTCTTC.

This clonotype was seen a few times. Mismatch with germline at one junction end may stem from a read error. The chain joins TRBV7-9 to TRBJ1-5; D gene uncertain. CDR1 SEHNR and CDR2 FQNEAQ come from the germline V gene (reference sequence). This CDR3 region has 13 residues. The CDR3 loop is CANSPRFGQPQHF. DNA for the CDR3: TGTGCCAACAGCCCCAGGTTCGGGCAGCCCCAGCATTTT.

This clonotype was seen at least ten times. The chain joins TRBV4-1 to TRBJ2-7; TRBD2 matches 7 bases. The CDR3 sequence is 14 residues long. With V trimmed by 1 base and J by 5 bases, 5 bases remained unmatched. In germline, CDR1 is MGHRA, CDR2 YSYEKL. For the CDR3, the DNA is TGCGCCAGCAGCCAAGTTCGACTAGCTCACGAGCAGTACTTC. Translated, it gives CASSQVRLAHEQYF.

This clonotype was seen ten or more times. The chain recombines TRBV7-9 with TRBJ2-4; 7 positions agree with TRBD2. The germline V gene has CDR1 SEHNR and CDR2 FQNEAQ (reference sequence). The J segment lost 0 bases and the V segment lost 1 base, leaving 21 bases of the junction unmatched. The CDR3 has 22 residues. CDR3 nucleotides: TGTGCCAGCAGCTTAGGAAGTGATAGCGGGCCGACTCGGGTGCTAGCCAAAAACATTCAGTACTTC. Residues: CASSLGSDSGPTRVLAKNIQYF.

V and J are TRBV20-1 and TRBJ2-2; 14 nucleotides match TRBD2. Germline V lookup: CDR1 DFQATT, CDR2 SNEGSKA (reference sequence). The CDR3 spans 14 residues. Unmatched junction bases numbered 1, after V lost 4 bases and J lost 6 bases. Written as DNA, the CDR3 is TGCAGTGCTACGGGACTAGCGGGAGCCGGGGAGCTGTTTTTT. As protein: CSATGLAGAGELFF.

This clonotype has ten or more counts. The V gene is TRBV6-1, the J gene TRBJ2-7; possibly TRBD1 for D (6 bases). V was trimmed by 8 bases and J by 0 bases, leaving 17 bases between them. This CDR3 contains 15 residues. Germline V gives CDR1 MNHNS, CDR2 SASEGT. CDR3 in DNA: TGTGCCAGCCGAGGAACAACAGGGCTCTCCTACGAGCAGTACTTC. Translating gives CASRGTTGLSYEQYF.

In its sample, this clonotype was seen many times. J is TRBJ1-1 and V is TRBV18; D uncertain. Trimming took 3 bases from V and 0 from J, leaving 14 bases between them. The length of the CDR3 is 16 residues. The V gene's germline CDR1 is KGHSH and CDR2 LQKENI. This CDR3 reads CASSPKAGGMNTEAFF. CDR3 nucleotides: TGTGCCAGCTCACCGAAGGCGGGCGGGATGAACACTGAAGCTTTCTTT. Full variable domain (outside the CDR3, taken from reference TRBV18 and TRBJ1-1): NAGVMQNPRHLVRRRGQEARLRCSPMKGHSHVYWYRQLPEEGLKFMVYLQKENIIDESGMPKERFSAEFPKEGPSILRIQQVVRGDSAAYFCASSPKAGGMNTEAFFGQGTRLTVV.

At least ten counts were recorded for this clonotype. The CDR3 sequence is CASVEGGRNQPQHF. The CDR3 nucleotides are TGTGCCAGCGTTGAGGGGGGCCGCAATCAGCCCCAGCATTTT. This chain joins TRBV28 and TRBJ1-5; D is perhaps TRBD1 (6 bases). V lost 8 bases and J 2 bases, leaving 13 bases between the germline ends. The CDR3 spans 14 residues. The V gene's germline CDR1 is MDHEN and CDR2 SYDVKM.

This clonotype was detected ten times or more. The CDR3 DNA sequence: TGTGCCAGCAGTTTATCGGGTGCGGGAGGAGAGACCCAGTACTTC. Its translation: CASSLSGAGGETQYF. J is TRBJ2-5 and V is TRBV27; 8 bases are shared with TRBD2. Germline V CDR1 and CDR2: MNHEY, SMNVEV (reference sequence). After removal of 0 bases from V and 4 bases from J, the junction contained 4 bases not matched to a gene. CDR3 length: 15 amino acids.

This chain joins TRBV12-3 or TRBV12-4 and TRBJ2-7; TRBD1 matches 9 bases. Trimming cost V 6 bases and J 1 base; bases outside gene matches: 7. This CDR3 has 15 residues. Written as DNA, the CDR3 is TGTGCCAGCAGGCGCCACAGGGGGCAGTCCTACGAGCAGTACTTC. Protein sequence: CASRRHRGQSYEQYF.

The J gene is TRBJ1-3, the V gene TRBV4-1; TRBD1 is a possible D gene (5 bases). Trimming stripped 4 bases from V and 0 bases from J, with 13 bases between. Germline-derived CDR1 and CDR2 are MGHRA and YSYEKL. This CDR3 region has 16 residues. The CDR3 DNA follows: TGCGCCAGCAGCCCGGACCGGGACGGCTCTGGAAACACCATATATTTT. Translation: CASSPDRDGSGNTIYF.

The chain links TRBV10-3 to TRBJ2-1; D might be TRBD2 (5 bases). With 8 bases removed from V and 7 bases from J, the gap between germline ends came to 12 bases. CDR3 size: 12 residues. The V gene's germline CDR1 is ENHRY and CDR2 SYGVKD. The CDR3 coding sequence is TGTGCCATCGGACTCCTGGCAAATGAGCAGTTCTTC. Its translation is CAIGLLANEQFF.

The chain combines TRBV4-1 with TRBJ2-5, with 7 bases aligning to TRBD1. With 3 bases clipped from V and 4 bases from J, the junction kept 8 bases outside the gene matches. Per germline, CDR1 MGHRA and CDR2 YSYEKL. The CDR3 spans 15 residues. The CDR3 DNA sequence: TGCGCCAGCAGCCACCCGACAGGGACAAGAGAGACCCAGTACTTC. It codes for CASSHPTGTRETQYF.

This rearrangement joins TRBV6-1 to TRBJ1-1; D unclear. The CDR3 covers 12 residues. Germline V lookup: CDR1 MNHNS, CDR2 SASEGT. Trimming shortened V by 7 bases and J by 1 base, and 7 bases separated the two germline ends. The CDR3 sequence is CASKVGNTEAFF. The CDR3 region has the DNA TGTGCCAGCAAGGTCGGGAACACTGAAGCTTTCTTT.

The CDR3 loop is CASSETTGRKAFF. In DNA form, the CDR3 reads TGTGCCAGCAGTGAGACCACAGGGAGGAAAGCTTTCTTT. This chain uses TRBV2 with TRBJ1-1, with D possibly TRBD1 on 6 matching bases. The germline V gene has CDR1 SNHLY and CDR2 FYNNEI. This CDR3 comprises 13 residues. Trimming left V 3 bases short and J 9 bases short, with 14 bases between.